These T cell receptor beta chains were read from a single sample in a study of identical twins. Each CDR3 protein is one row after TCRdb ran MiXCR on the 5' RACE reads. Of roughly 630,000 distinct CDR3 sequences listed, roughly 6.6% are singletons. This same sample was also taken into another study, of yellow fever vaccine responses in identical twins.

Sequenced input: PBMCs. Every receptor here comes from a woman younger than 35 in good health. Both conserved end residues are part of each CDR3. Fields, in order: V gene, J gene, CDR3 protein.

v_call: TRBV3-1; j_call: TRBJ2-2; cdr3_aa: CASSRGLAGYTGELFF
v_call: TRBV12-3/TRBV12-4; j_call: TRBJ2-3; cdr3_aa: CASSLRLAGGTDTQYF
v_call: TRBV20-1; j_call: TRBJ2-2; cdr3_aa: CSAQEQGRVTGELFF
v_call: TRBV20-1; j_call: TRBJ2-1; cdr3_aa: CSARHPVAGGVYNEQFF
v_call: TRBV29-1; j_call: TRBJ2-1; cdr3_aa: CSVRRASYNEQFF
v_call: TRBV12-3/TRBV12-4; j_call: TRBJ2-5; cdr3_aa: CASILKARGLAVQETQYF
v_call: TRBV29-1; j_call: TRBJ1-2; cdr3_aa: CSVTRTRDYGYTF
v_call: TRBV5-1; j_call: TRBJ2-5; cdr3_aa: CASSATSGGKETQYF
v_call: TRBV5-1; j_call: TRBJ2-2; cdr3_aa: CASHVAGGPSGELFF
v_call: TRBV6-2/TRBV6-3; j_call: TRBJ2-5; cdr3_aa: CASSYARETQYF
v_call: TRBV2; j_call: TRBJ2-4; cdr3_aa: CASRHGVTKNIQYF
v_call: TRBV14; j_call: TRBJ1-2; cdr3_aa: CASRPDGDYGYTF
v_call: TRBV12-3/TRBV12-4; j_call: TRBJ2-2; cdr3_aa: CASSLVLAGELFF
v_call: TRBV12-3/TRBV12-4; j_call: TRBJ1-1; cdr3_aa: CASRKQGMNTEAFF
v_call: TRBV15; j_call: TRBJ1-3; cdr3_aa: CATTPREGRTLSNTIYF
v_call: TRBV5-4; j_call: TRBJ2-7; cdr3_aa: CASSLDLGVAYEQYF
v_call: TRBV12-3/TRBV12-4; j_call: TRBJ2-1; cdr3_aa: CASRGLSSGTPPNEQFF
v_call: TRBV9; j_call: TRBJ1-6; cdr3_aa: CASTPEGRPPLHF
v_call: TRBV5-1; j_call: TRBJ2-3; cdr3_aa: CASSGRSRTDTQYF
v_call: TRBV15; j_call: TRBJ1-6; cdr3_aa: CATSRDPRDNSPLHF
v_call: TRBV18; j_call: TRBJ2-1; cdr3_aa: CASSRGRTYNEQFF
v_call: TRBV27; j_call: TRBJ2-1; cdr3_aa: CASSQGWVNEQFF
v_call: TRBV5-1; j_call: TRBJ2-1; cdr3_aa: CASGGLWDYNEQFF
v_call: TRBV18; j_call: TRBJ2-1; cdr3_aa: CVSSPGTGQNNEQFF
v_call: TRBV5-1; j_call: TRBJ2-7; cdr3_aa: CASSPNMNEQYF
v_call: TRBV7-9; j_call: TRBJ1-2; cdr3_aa: CASSPGTGPNYGYTF
v_call: TRBV5-1; j_call: TRBJ2-3; cdr3_aa: CASRPVLASTDTQYF
v_call: TRBV2; j_call: TRBJ2-3; cdr3_aa: CASSMAGGTDTQYF
v_call: TRBV7-2; j_call: TRBJ1-5; cdr3_aa: CASSLVAASNQPQHF
v_call: TRBV7-9; j_call: TRBJ1-2; cdr3_aa: CASSSSQGTVYGYTF
v_call: TRBV6-6; j_call: TRBJ2-1; cdr3_aa: CATNGPHNEQFF
v_call: TRBV2; j_call: TRBJ2-2; cdr3_aa: CANGLAGATGELFF
v_call: TRBV3-1; j_call: TRBJ1-1; cdr3_aa: CASRDTGGNTEAFF
v_call: TRBV7-8; j_call: TRBJ1-1; cdr3_aa: CASSLYGQGNLNTEAFF
v_call: TRBV27; j_call: TRBJ1-6; cdr3_aa: CASLAGPNSPLHF
v_call: TRBV10-3; j_call: TRBJ2-7; cdr3_aa: CAISESTRGLAEGYGSYEQYF
v_call: TRBV2; j_call: TRBJ2-1; cdr3_aa: CASSENPPMRFF
v_call: TRBV28; j_call: TRBJ2-5; cdr3_aa: CASSLKRERGTQYF
v_call: TRBV2; j_call: TRBJ1-1; cdr3_aa: CASSETGRGFDTEAFF
v_call: TRBV12-3/TRBV12-4; j_call: TRBJ2-3; cdr3_aa: CASSPGPDGGDTQYF
v_call: TRBV10-3; j_call: TRBJ2-5; cdr3_aa: CAISVQNQETQYF
v_call: TRBV4-1; j_call: TRBJ1-2; cdr3_aa: CASSPGGVNYGYTF
v_call: TRBV3-1; j_call: TRBJ2-7; cdr3_aa: CASRDPGAYEQYF
v_call: TRBV10-3; j_call: TRBJ2-3; cdr3_aa: CAISEGDTQYF
v_call: TRBV6-5; j_call: TRBJ2-5; cdr3_aa: CASSRDAYLHF
v_call: TRBV2; j_call: TRBJ2-7; cdr3_aa: CASSDRGRSSYEQYF
v_call: TRBV20-1; j_call: TRBJ2-3; cdr3_aa: CSARLGGPTDTQYF